The rows below give T cell receptor beta chains drawn from one sample of a study of blood T cell repertoires in COVID-19. Clones were sequenced by immunoSEQ multiplex PCR, and TCRdb holds only the in-frame ones, with some missing. The sample lists roughly 70,000 clones; 84% were seen once. The sequenced material came from peripheral blood. These receptors were obtained from an older woman with acute or convalescent COVID-19. Both conserved end residues are part of each CDR3. The D gene is left open where the match is weak. Size is stated for part of the rows, as once, few or many counts, or as a class when the clone is expanded.

clone size: -; J gene: TRBJ1-5; V gene: TRBV5-6; D gene: TRBD1; CDR3 DNA: TGTGCCAGCAGCCCGACAGGGGGACCTAGCAATCAGCCCCAGCATTTT; CDR3 protein: CASSPTGGPSNQPQHF
clone size: -; J gene: TRBJ1-1; V gene: TRBV18; D gene: -; CDR3 DNA: TGTGCCAGCTCCCCAACGGTGAACACTGAAGCTTTCTTT; CDR3 protein: CASSPTVNTEAFF
clone size: -; J gene: TRBJ1-6; V gene: TRBV25-1; D gene: -; CDR3 DNA: TGTGCCAGCAGTGACGGGAATAATTCACCCCTCCACTTT; CDR3 protein: CASSDGNNSPLHF
clone size: -; J gene: TRBJ1-2; V gene: TRBV19; D gene: -; CDR3 DNA: TGTGCCAGTACTCAGGCCGGGATAAGCTATGGCTACACCTTC; CDR3 protein: CASTQAGISYGYTF
clone size: -; J gene: TRBJ1-2; V gene: TRBV14; D gene: TRBD1; CDR3 DNA: TGTGCCAGCAGCCAAGGGGAGTGGACAGGGGGATCCTATGGCTACACCTTC; CDR3 protein: CASSQGEWTGGSYGYTF
clone size: -; J gene: TRBJ1-2; V gene: TRBV6-5; D gene: TRBD1; CDR3 DNA: TGTGCCAGCAGGTCCGACAGGGGGCGGTATGGCTACACCTTC; CDR3 protein: CASRSDRGRYGYTF
clone size: few; J gene: TRBJ2-3; V gene: TRBV9; D gene: TRBD2; CDR3 DNA: TGTGCCAGCAGCGTAGAAGCGGGGGGTCAAGATACGCAGTATTTT; CDR3 protein: CASSVEAGGQDTQYF
clone size: -; J gene: TRBJ2-1; V gene: TRBV6-6; D gene: -; CDR3 DNA: TGTGCCAGCAGTTACGGTCAGACGCCAGGGAATGAGCAGTTCTTC; CDR3 protein: CASSYGQTPGNEQFF
clone size: -; J gene: TRBJ1-2; V gene: TRBV5-6; D gene: TRBD1; CDR3 DNA: TGTGCCAGCAGCTTACCCGGACAGGGACCCGTTGCCTATGGCTACACCTTC; CDR3 protein: CASSLPGQGPVAYGYTF
clone size: -; J gene: TRBJ1-5; V gene: TRBV25-1; D gene: TRBD1; CDR3 DNA: TGTGCCAGCAGGGGGACAGGGGACAATCAGCCCCAGCATTTT; CDR3 protein: CASRGTGDNQPQHF
clone size: few; J gene: TRBJ2-3; V gene: TRBV19; D gene: TRBD1; CDR3 DNA: TGTGCCAGTAGTATCCCGACAGGGGCCACAGATACGCAGTATTTT; CDR3 protein: CASSIPTGATDTQYF
clone size: -; J gene: TRBJ2-1; V gene: TRBV19; D gene: TRBD1; CDR3 DNA: TGTGCCAGTAGTGTCCGGGACAGTGGGGGCTCCTACAATGAGCAGTTCTTC; CDR3 protein: CASSVRDSGGSYNEQFF
clone size: -; J gene: TRBJ2-5; V gene: TRBV5-1; D gene: -; CDR3 DNA: TGCGCCAGCAGCTTGAACGCGGGACAGCAAGAGACCCAGTACTTC; CDR3 protein: CASSLNAGQQETQYF
clone size: -; J gene: TRBJ1-2; V gene: TRBV6-5; D gene: TRBD1; CDR3 DNA: TGTGCCAGCCGGACAGGGCAGAGTGGCTACACCTTC; CDR3 protein: CASRTGQSGYTF
clone size: -; J gene: TRBJ1-4; V gene: TRBV4-2; D gene: TRBD1; CDR3 DNA: TGTGCCAGCAGCCAAGGCAGGGGACAGCCTAATGAAAAACTGTTTTTT; CDR3 protein: CASSQGRGQPNEKLFF
clone size: -; J gene: TRBJ1-6; V gene: TRBV5-1; D gene: TRBD1; CDR3 DNA: TGCGCCAGCGGATTGACAGGGGAGGGTTCACCCCTCCACTTT; CDR3 protein: CASGLTGEGSPLHF